This T cell receptor beta chain was recovered during a study of T-cell reconstitution after alpha-beta-depleted transplantation in children (dated by TCRdb to the mid-2010s). Study-wide context: T-cell immune reconstitution after TCRalphabeta/CD19-depleted allogeneic hematopoietic cell transplantation in children was quantitatively tracked in the study by means of TCR repertoire profiling. General findings and caveats noted by the study authors: The apparently early alphabetaT-cell count recovery about two months after transplant was reportedly dependent on only several hundred rapidly expanded clones derived from non-depleted graft cells. Over the following months the frequencies of hyperexpanded clones went down, and after one year T-cell counts and TCRbeta diversity were mostly credited to newly produced T cells. In some patients, high TCRbeta diversity at day 60 was attributed to recipient T cells and intrathymic progenitors that had survived conditioning.

Of note for this clonotype: Its specific antigen is unknown. Per-nucleotide qualities are absent, and no much larger clonotype sits a single base away.

Library generation was performed with PCR. The instrument was an Illumina HiSeq 2500. Molecular barcoding was employed in the preparation of TCR libraries, with unique molecular identifiers being used to normalize TCRbeta repertoire quantification. Using fastp at Q25 and MiXCR, TCRdb reprocessed the public reads and kept productive beta chains. All rows with the same CDR3 protein become a single entry with the most common DNA and genes. The sample includes almost 500,000 distinct CDR3 sequences, with roughly a tenth observed a single time. Of the sample, just over 2% falls within the top ten clones. Reading the germline V gene gives CDR1 KGHSH and CDR2 LQKENI. Trimming takes 0 bases off V and 5 bases off J; junction bases not matched to a gene: 3. The CDR3 goes from the cysteine to the phenylalanine over 15 residues. Only the CDR3 part of the read is kept: 45 bases, read in frame from the first base.

The intended sense of this specimen's treatment or condition label: allogeneic hematopoietic cell transplantation with graft depleted of TCRalphabeta T cells and CD19 B cells. Transplant recipients were children who received TCRalphabeta/CD19-depleted allogeneic hematopoietic cell grafts. The receptor's source is a child aged 2-9 years with inherited bone marrow failure, due to receive a stem cell transplant. The chain is made from TRBV18 and TRBJ2-5, and 10 junction bases match TRBD1. The starting material was PBMCs, obtained before TCRalphabeta/CD19-depleted stem cell transplant. DNA sequence: TGTGCCAGCTCACCACCGGGACAGGGGATGGAGACCCAGTACTTC. This encodes CASSPPGQGMETQYF.